Sequencing of this T cell receptor beta chain was carried out in a study of blood T cell repertoires in COVID-19. For the study at large: Some COVID-19 samples were acute and others convalescent; all came from the United States, Italy and Spain. Sample material is recorded as cDNA or gDNA derived from T cells, B-cell-depleted T cells, or PBMCs.

Authors' analysis steps: Reference gene primer amplification yielded estimated nucleated cell counts. Data came from immunoSEQ multiplex PCR; TCRdb stores just in-frame clones and leaves some out. That table gives V, J and clone size, and the DNA gave D and trimming. The sample comprises approximately 130,000 clones, 83% of which are singletons, and approximately 6.3% rests with the top ten. Germline lookup yields CDR1 DFQATT and CDR2 SNEGSKA (reference sequence). The CDR3 consists of 18 residues. V was pared by 3 bases and J by 0 bases, with 12 bases of the junction left unmatched. Sequencing input: peripheral blood. J is TRBJ1-5 and V is TRBV20-1, with 9 bases identical to TRBD1. The TCR originated in an elderly man with active or convalescent COVID-19. The CDR3 nucleotides read TGCAGTGCTAGTGGGACAGGGTCCTTCCCTTATAGCAATCAGCCCCAGCATTTT. This codes for CSASGTGSFPYSNQPQHF.